Presented here are 10 T cell receptor beta chains from one specimen sequenced in a study of T-cell reconstitution after alpha-beta-depleted transplantation in children. Preparation of the TCRbeta library involved a method that used unique molecular identifiers. TCRdb reanalysed the PCR reads using MiXCR and keeps one entry per CDR3 protein. The data contain fewer than 500,000 distinct CDR3 sequences, around two fifths of them singletons. Sample: PBMCs, taken before TCRalphabeta/CD19-depleted stem cell transplant. These receptor sequences come from a girl aged 2 to 9 with aplastic anemia, due to receive a stem cell transplant.

The V and J genes are TRBV28 and TRBJ2-6; TRBD2 matches 7 bases. Per germline, CDR1 MDHEN and CDR2 SYDVKM. V was clipped by 5 bases and J by 3 bases; unmatched bases: 13. The CDR3 extends over 18 amino acids. The CDR3 spells CASSLRIGGGNGANVLTF. For the CDR3, the DNA is TGTGCCAGCAGTCTCCGGATCGGGGGAGGGAATGGGGCCAACGTCCTGACTTTC. Together with reference TRBV28 and TRBJ2-6, the CDR3 gives the full variable domain: DVKVTQSSRYLVKRTGEKVFLECVQDMDHENMFWYRQDPGLGLRLIYFSYDVKMKEKGDIPEGYSVSREKKERFSLILESASTNQTSMYLCASSLRIGGGNGANVLTFGAGSRLTVL.

This clonotype was seen once. The J gene is TRBJ2-3, the V gene TRBV5-6; D not certain. Germline V lookup: CDR1 SGHDT, CDR2 YYEEEE. This CDR3 contains 14 residues. V lost 1 base and J lost 2, with 8 bases in between. CDR3 protein: CASSLKTNTDTQYF. The CDR3 nucleotides read TGTGCCAGCAGCTTGAAAACCAACACAGATACGCAGTATTTT.

There are many counts of this clonotype. J is TRBJ1-1 and V is TRBV20-1; a weak D match, TRBD1 (5 bases). From germline, CDR1 is DFQATT and CDR2 SNEGSKA (reference sequence). This CDR3 region has 13 residues. The V gene lost 4 bases and the J gene lost 5 bases, with 14 bases spanning the gap. The CDR3 protein is CSAIGGRETEAFF. The CDR3 bases are TGCAGTGCTATCGGGGGGAGGGAGACTGAAGCTTTCTTT.

This chain links TRBV10-1 with TRBJ2-4; weak D call: TRBD2 (5 bases). In germline, CDR1 is WNHNN, CDR2 SYGVQD (reference sequence). This CDR3 is 14 amino acids long. Trimming cost V 2 bases and J 6 bases, with 11 bases left between them. CDR3 nucleotide sequence: TGCGCCAGCAGTGAGCCGGCTGAGGGAAACATTCAGTACTTC. Its translation: CASSEPAEGNIQYF.

This clonotype has a handful of counts. The rearrangement links TRBV2 to TRBJ2-1; D is undetermined. Germline V gene lookup returns CDR1 SNHLY and CDR2 FYNNEI. Trimming stripped 4 bases from V and 6 bases from J, with 10 bases between. The CDR3 is 13 residues long. The CDR3 here is CASSAMTLNEQFF. CDR3 coding DNA: TGTGCCAGCAGTGCCATGACTCTCAATGAGCAGTTCTTC.

A single count supports this clonotype. J is TRBJ2-3 and V is TRBV5-1; 8 positions match TRBD1. The CDR3 has 16 amino acids. V lost 5 bases, J lost 2 bases, and 10 bases stayed unmatched. From germline, CDR1 is SGHRS and CDR2 YFSETQ. The CDR3 DNA sequence: TGCGCCAGCAGTGGACCAGGGGGCGGGTTCACAGATACGCAGTATTTT. Protein sequence: CASSGPGGGFTDTQYF.

With respect to this clonotype: The limits of the CDR3 on the DNA are not certain, so only TCRdb's listed CDR3 is given. V is TRBV20-1 and J is TRBJ2-5. CDR1 is DFQATT and CDR2 is SNEGSKA in the germline V gene (reference sequence). The CDR3 comprises 11 residues, both ends counted. The CDR3: CSAVPEETQYF.

The chain links TRBV7-2 to TRBJ1-1; D not resolved. The germline gives CDR1 SGHTA, CDR2 FQGNSA. Trimming removed 4 bases at V and 1 base at J, with 16 bases between. The CDR3 is made up of 16 amino acids. The CDR3: CASSSLASWQNTEAFF. In DNA, the CDR3 is TGTGCCAGCAGCTCCCTAGCGTCCTGGCAGAACACTGAAGCTTTCTTT.

The V and J genes are TRBV20-1 and TRBJ2-5; the match to TRBD2 covers 8 bases. This CDR3 contains 14 residues. V was pared by 4 bases and J by 3 bases, with 7 bases of the junction left unmatched. Germline V CDR1 and CDR2: DFQATT, SNEGSKA (reference sequence). The CDR3 DNA reads TGCAGTGCTACTCCGGGACTAGAAGAAGAGACCCAGTACTTC. Protein product: CSATPGLEEETQYF.

This clonotype was detected only a few times. The V and J genes are TRBV28 and TRBJ2-5; D gene ambiguous. Germline CDR1 and CDR2: MDHEN and SYDVKM. Trimming removed 5 bases from V and 0 bases from J, with 13 bases in between. This CDR3 contains 15 residues. CDR3 in DNA: TGTGCCAGCAGTACCCGGTGGGCCTACCAAGAGACCCAGTACTTC. The encoded protein is CASSTRWAYQETQYF.